A single sample gave rise to the 16 T cell receptor beta chains below, sequenced in a study of shared clonotypes between healthy human individuals. The protocol was immunoSEQ multiplex PCR, while the TCRdb copy is restricted to in-frame clones and leaves out a portion. The table has around 2.5 million clones, 93% seen once. The sample consisted of naive CD4+ T cells from PBMCs. Regarding subset: CD45RA+ positively selected. All receptors come from a man between 18 and 29 years old in good health. Some clones in this sample may be carry-over from other donors' samples.

The chain carries TRBV25-1 and TRBJ1-3; D remains ambiguous. Germline loops: CDR1 MGHDK, CDR2 SYGVNS. The CDR3 runs 16 residues. Trimming stripped 0 bases from V and 5 bases from J, with 14 bases between. For the CDR3, the DNA is TGTGCCAGCAGTGAATATCGAGGGAGAATCAGAAACACCATATATTTT. It encodes CASSEYRGRIRNTIYF.

V usage is TRBV18 and J usage is TRBJ2-7; D possibly corresponds to TRBD2 (6 bases). The CDR3 runs to 14 residues. In germline, CDR1 is KGHSH, CDR2 LQKENI. V was shortened by 1 base and J by 3 bases, with 10 bases between the two germline ends. The CDR3 DNA sequence: TGTGCCAGCTCACCACAGGGACTTAACTACGAGCAGTACTTC. Translated, it gives CASSPQGLNYEQYF.

The chain is built from TRBV5-4 and TRBJ2-2; 7 nucleotides line up with TRBD2. Per germline, CDR1 SGHNT and CDR2 YYREEE (reference sequence). The junction had 12 bases not matched to a gene; V was cut back by 4 bases and J by 6 bases. CDR3 length equals 16 residues. CDR3: CASSKPPGLSSGELFF. The CDR3 DNA is TGTGCCAGCAGCAAGCCCCCGGGACTAAGCTCCGGGGAGCTGTTTTTT.

The rearrangement joins TRBV9 to TRBJ2-3; D is ambiguous. CDR1 is SGDLS, CDR2 YYNGEE, per germline. Trimming took 0 bases from V and 3 from J, leaving 11 bases between them. There are 15 residues in the CDR3. The CDR3, as DNA: TGTGCCAGCAGCGTAGCCCCCAGCAGGACAGATACGCAGTATTTT. It yields the protein CASSVAPSRTDTQYF. Drawing the rest from reference TRBV9 and TRBJ2-3, the complete variable domain is DSGVTQTPKHLITATGQRVTLRCSPRSGDLSVYWYQQSLDQGLQFLIQYYNGEERAKGNILERFSAQQFPDLHSELNLSSLELGDSALYFCASSVAPSRTDTQYFGPGTRLTVL.

The rearrangement links TRBV7-9 to TRBJ2-7; D uncertain. Germline V gene lookup returns CDR1 SEHNR and CDR2 FQNEAQ (reference sequence). This CDR3 contains 13 residues. V was clipped by 5 bases and J by 3 bases, with 11 bases between them. CDR3 sequence: CASSRALNYEQYF. The CDR3 DNA follows: TGTGCCAGCAGCAGAGCCTTGAACTACGAGCAGTACTTC.

This sequence joins TRBV28 and TRBJ2-6, with TRBD2 matching over 8 bases. The CDR3 loop spans 18 amino acids. V dropped 3 bases and J dropped 4; count of bases not matched to a gene: 11. Germline CDR1 reads MDHEN; CDR2 reads SYDVKM. The CDR3 DNA reads TGTGCCAGCAGTTTTTATTATAGGACTAGCTCCGGGGCCAACGTCCTGACTTTC. It encodes CASSFYYRTSSGANVLTF.

J is TRBJ1-2 and V is TRBV6-1, with D uncertain. The V gene's germline CDR1 is MNHNS and CDR2 SASEGT. The CDR3 spans 14 residues. The V and J ends lost 3 bases and 5 bases respectively, with 13 bases between them. The CDR3, as DNA: TGTGCCAGCAGTGACCCGACCCGATTTTATGGCTACACCTTC. This sequence encodes CASSDPTRFYGYTF.

In the case of this clone: The same CDR3 is also encoded by other DNA sequences in this sample. V and J are TRBV9 and TRBJ2-5, with D possibly matching TRBD1 (6 bases). Germline CDR1 SGDLS, CDR2 YYNGEE. The CDR3 runs to 16 residues. The germline V and J ends were trimmed by 0 bases and 1 base, with 13 bases remaining between them. The CDR3 DNA is TGTGCCAGCAGCGTAGGTGGTAGAGGGGGCCAAGAGACCCAGTACTTC. Amino acids: CASSVGGRGGQETQYF.

The chain carries TRBV5-4 and TRBJ2-7; possibly TRBD1 for D (6 bases). The CDR3 spans 16 residues. The germline V and J ends were trimmed by 4 bases and 6 bases, with 23 bases remaining between them. Germline V gene sequence: CDR1 SGHNT, CDR2 YYREEE (reference sequence). The CDR3 here is CASSRDGGVGRAEQYF. The CDR3 nucleotides are TGTGCCAGCAGCCGGGATGGGGGCGTCGGTCGAGCCGAGCAGTACTTC.

This chain joins TRBV5-4 and TRBJ2-1; 9 positions match TRBD2. CDR3 length equals 16 residues. J lost 3 bases, V lost 2 bases, and 6 bases had no gene match. CDR1 SGHNT and CDR2 YYREEE come from the germline V gene (reference sequence). The CDR3 loop reads CASSLGLAPRYNEQFF. As DNA, the CDR3 is TGTGCCAGCAGCTTAGGACTAGCGCCCCGCTACAATGAGCAGTTCTTC.

The chain carries TRBV18 and TRBJ2-3; D perhaps matches TRBD1 (5 bases). The length of the CDR3 is 13 residues. CDR1 is KGHSH, CDR2 LQKENI, per germline. Trimming removed 3 bases from V and 6 bases from J, with 10 bases in between. The CDR3 DNA sequence: TGTGCCAGCTCACCCGACAGCAGGGATACGCAGTATTTT. Translating it yields CASSPDSRDTQYF. The full variable domain, its missing parts supplied by reference TRBV18 and TRBJ2-3, is NAGVMQNPRHLVRRRGQEARLRCSPMKGHSHVYWYRQLPEEGLKFMVYLQKENIIDESGMPKERFSAEFPKEGPSILRIQQVVRGDSAAYFCASSPDSRDTQYFGPGTRLTVL.

The chain employs TRBV28 and TRBJ2-1, with 9 positions matching TRBD2. Germline V gene sequence: CDR1 MDHEN, CDR2 SYDVKM. The trim removed 4 bases at V and 3 bases at J, leaving 10 bases unmatched. This CDR3 spans 17 amino acids. The CDR3 bases are TGTGCCAGCAGTTCGGGGGCTAGCGGGAATATCTACAATGAGCAGTTCTTC. This sequence encodes CASSSGASGNIYNEQFF.

The chain uses TRBV15 and TRBJ2-7; D call uncertain. Germline V gene data show CDR1 as LNHNV and CDR2 as YYDKDF (reference sequence). V lost 0 bases and J 0 bases, leaving 9 bases between the germline ends. The CDR3 totals 15 residues. The CDR3 here is CATSRDPAVSYEQYF. CDR3 nucleotides: TGTGCCACCAGCAGAGATCCTGCGGTCTCCTACGAGCAGTACTTC.

The CDR3 sequence: CASTVLGPYNTGELFF. CDR3 DNA sequence: TGTGCCAGCACCGTCTTAGGGCCCTATAACACCGGGGAGCTGTTTTTT. This chain connects TRBV7-9 to TRBJ2-2; D gene ambiguous. CDR3 length: 16 residues. Trimming stripped 7 bases from V and 2 bases from J, with 17 bases between. The germline V gene has CDR1 SEHNR and CDR2 FQNEAQ (reference sequence).

The chain carries TRBV7-2 and TRBJ2-3; the D gene is possibly TRBD2 (6 bases). CDR3 length: 15 residues. Trimming pared 7 bases from V and 5 bases from J, leaving 19 bases between. The V gene's germline CDR1 is SGHTA and CDR2 FQGNSA. CDR3 protein: CASTTGAGRVDTQYF. CDR3 nucleotides: TGTGCCAGCACCACCGGAGCGGGTAGGGTAGATACGCAGTATTTT.

This clone was counted between two and nine times. The J gene is TRBJ1-1, the V gene TRBV28; the D gene is possibly TRBD1 (5 bases). Germline CDR1 MDHEN, CDR2 SYDVKM. Trimming removed 5 bases from V and 8 bases from J, with 21 bases in between. The CDR3 has 15 amino acids. The CDR3 loop is CASSPPWGRNFEAFF. CDR3 DNA: TGTGCCAGCAGTCCCCCCTGGGGACGGAACTTCGAAGCTTTCTTT.